A single sample is the source of the 23 T cell receptor beta chains below, sequenced in a study of blood T cell repertoires in COVID-19 (dated by TCRdb to the early 2020s). Receptor libraries were prepared by the immunoSEQ multiplex PCR assay. The table was pulled from immuneACCESS by TCRdb, which kept in-frame rearrangements only. Such tables lose some clones; where checked, under half of the loss comes from unresolved V genes, and the rest has no known cause. The sample records 150,000 to 200,000 clones, approximately 91% of which are singletons. Of the sample, roughly 2.3% is held by the ten largest clones. Sequenced input: peripheral blood. The receptors here all came from a man aged 18 to 30 with acute or convalescent COVID-19.

This chain uses TRBV18 with TRBJ1-2; 8 bases align to TRBD1. V dropped 1 base and J dropped 5; count of bases not matched to a gene: 9. Germline values: CDR1 KGHSH, CDR2 LQKENI. The CDR3 is 16 amino acids. The CDR3 spells CASSPRAGTGLYGYTF. The CDR3 DNA sequence: TGTGCCAGCTCACCACGAGCCGGGACAGGCCTGTATGGCTACACCTTC.

The chain recombines TRBV10-1 with TRBJ2-2; 8 nucleotides match TRBD2. The ends lost 8 bases at V and 5 bases at J; junction bases unmatched: 13. The CDR3 length is 16 residues. Per the germline V gene, CDR1 is WNHNN and CDR2 is SYGVQD (reference sequence). The CDR3 DNA sequence: TGCGCCAGCTCCGGGGGGGGGTCCGGGAGGACCGGGGAGCTGTTTTTT. Amino acids: CASSGGGSGRTGELFF.

The J gene is TRBJ1-2, the V gene TRBV11-3; TRBD1 might be the D (6 bases). With 2 bases removed from V and 1 base from J, the gap between germline ends came to 20 bases. Per the germline V gene, CDR1 is SGHNT and CDR2 is YENEEA. The CDR3 has 18 amino acids. CDR3 loop: CASSLNDRLGGGNYGYTF. In DNA form, the CDR3 reads TGTGCCAGCAGCTTAAACGACAGGCTAGGAGGAGGTAACTATGGCTACACCTTC.

This clone was seen a handful of times. CDR3 loop: CASSELSGLRPLHEQYF. The CDR3 DNA follows: TGCGCCAGCAGTGAGCTATCCGGACTTCGTCCGCTACACGAGCAGTACTTC. The gene calls are TRBV10-1 and TRBJ2-7; D perhaps matches TRBD2 (5 bases). Germline V CDR1 and CDR2: WNHNN, SYGVQD (reference sequence). The CDR3 contains 17 residues. The germline V and J ends were trimmed by 2 bases and 5 bases, with 22 bases remaining between them.

The chain carries TRBV19 and TRBJ1-1; D is perhaps TRBD1 (5 bases). The CDR3 consists of 15 residues. V lost 6 bases and J 5 bases, leaving 19 bases between the germline ends. Germline CDR1 is LNHDA and CDR2 is SQIVND (reference sequence). Written as DNA, the CDR3 is TGTGCCAGTAGATGGGAGGGGTCGGGTGGAACTGAAGCTTTCTTT. It codes for CASRWEGSGGTEAFF.

V usage is TRBV3-1 (or the pseudogene TRBV3-2) and J usage is TRBJ1-2, with 10 bases fitting TRBD1. The CDR3 totals 15 residues. Looked up from germline, CDR1 is LGHDT and CDR2 is YNNKEL (reference sequence). The V and J ends lost 6 bases and 3 bases, in that order; junction bases with no gene match: 7. CDR3 sequence: CASRLQDRGDYGYTF. CDR3 in DNA: TGTGCCAGCAGGCTCCAGGACAGGGGGGACTATGGCTACACCTTC.

The chain has TRBV15 and TRBJ2-3; 7 bases align to TRBD1. The CDR3 loop spans 15 amino acids. Losses at the gene ends were 5 bases for V and 2 bases for J; bases not matched to a gene: 7. The V gene's germline CDR1 is LNHNV and CDR2 YYDKDF (reference sequence). Written as DNA, the CDR3 is TGTGCCACCAGCGGAAGGGACAGACTCACAGATACGCAGTATTTT. Translating gives CATSGRDRLTDTQYF.

The rearrangement uses TRBV5-1 and TRBJ2-3; D unclear. The CDR3 runs 16 residues. Germline CDR1 is SGHRS and CDR2 is YFSETQ. Trimming cost V 0 bases and J 4 bases, with 15 bases left between them. CDR3 DNA sequence: TGCGCCAGCAGCTTGGGTATCGGAGATAAAGCAGATACGCAGTATTTT. It codes for CASSLGIGDKADTQYF.

The chain recombines TRBV5-6 with TRBJ1-1; possible D gene TRBD1, 5 bases. The CDR3 has 13 residues. Trimming took 2 bases from V and 8 from J, leaving 13 bases between them. Looked up from germline, CDR1 is SGHDT and CDR2 is YYEEEE. For the CDR3, the DNA is TGTGCCAGCAGCTTCGGCGACAGCTTCGAAGCTTTCTTT. Translated, it gives CASSFGDSFEAFF.

The V and J genes are TRBV6-1 and TRBJ1-2; TRBD1 aligns across 7 bases. The ends lost 0 bases at V and 4 bases at J; junction bases unmatched: 5. The CDR3 spans 15 residues. Germline lookup yields CDR1 MNHNS and CDR2 SASEGT. The CDR3 here is CASSEATQGVYGYTF. DNA of the CDR3: TGTGCCAGCAGTGAAGCGACGCAGGGGGTCTATGGCTACACCTTC.

CDR3 sequence: CASSDSGRAWETQYF. In nucleotides, the CDR3 is TGTGCCAGTAGTGATAGCGGGAGGGCCTGGGAGACCCAGTACTTC. The V and J genes are TRBV19 and TRBJ2-5; 11 bases match TRBD2. The V gene's germline CDR1 is LNHDA and CDR2 SQIVND (reference sequence). The junction had 7 bases not matched to a gene; V was cut back by 5 bases and J by 5 bases. The CDR3 totals 15 residues.

V usage is TRBV28 and J usage is TRBJ2-7; 10 bases align to TRBD1. The CDR3 extends over 15 amino acids. The V gene's germline CDR1 is MDHEN and CDR2 SYDVKM. Unmatched junction bases numbered 6, after V lost 2 bases and J lost 5 bases. The CDR3 is CASSLQSGTGDEQYF. In DNA form, the CDR3 reads TGTGCCAGCAGTTTACAGTCCGGGACAGGGGACGAGCAGTACTTC.

The DNA of the CDR3 is TGTGCCAGTAAGTGGGCCGTTAACGGTGGCTACACCTTC. Amino acid sequence: CASKWAVNGGYTF. The rearrangement uses TRBV19 and TRBJ1-2; D is unresolved. The V gene's germline CDR1 is LNHDA and CDR2 SQIVND (reference sequence). This CDR3 has 13 amino acids. V lost 7 bases and J lost 7, with 16 bases in between.

The rearrangement links TRBV7-9 to TRBJ1-2, with unresolved D. Germline CDR1 is SEHNR and CDR2 is FQNEAQ (reference sequence). The CDR3 consists of 12 residues. Trimming pared 3 bases from V and 8 bases from J, leaving 10 bases between. CDR3 bases: TGTGCCAGCAGCTTCGAGAATGAGGGCTACACCTTC. Translation gives CASSFENEGYTF.

CDR3 amino acids: CASSAGTGSSSYNSPLHF. The CDR3 DNA reads as TGCGCCAGCAGCGCAGGGACAGGGTCCAGCTCCTATAATTCACCCCTCCACTTT. The rearrangement joins TRBV5-1 to TRBJ1-6; 9 nucleotides line up with TRBD1. CDR3 length: 18 amino acids. Trimming took 4 bases from V and 0 from J; bases not matched to a gene: 8. Germline V lookup: CDR1 SGHRS, CDR2 YFSETQ.

The chain links TRBV19 to TRBJ1-4; D unclear. Looked up from germline, CDR1 is LNHDA and CDR2 is SQIVND (reference sequence). The CDR3 sequence is 14 residues long. V was clipped by 2 bases and J by 4 bases, with 8 bases between them. The CDR3 loop reads CASSIRPDNEKLFF. In nucleotides, the CDR3 is TGTGCCAGTAGTATACGTCCAGATAATGAAAAACTGTTTTTT.

The rearrangement links TRBV9 to TRBJ2-3, with a tentative D call TRBD1 (6 bases). The CDR3 is made up of 16 amino acids. The germline V gene encodes CDR1 SGDLS and CDR2 YYNGEE. The V gene lost 4 bases and the J gene lost 3 bases, with 18 bases spanning the gap. The CDR3 region has the DNA TGTGCCAGCAGCCCAGAGACAGGACTTGATACAGATACGCAGTATTTT. It yields the protein CASSPETGLDTDTQYF.

The chain has TRBV6-5 and TRBJ1-1; tentatively, D is TRBD1 (5 bases). Per germline, CDR1 MNHEY and CDR2 SVGAGI. With 7 bases removed from V and 7 bases from J, the gap between germline ends came to 13 bases. This CDR3 is built from 12 residues. The CDR3 is CASKKFGGEAFF. CDR3 in DNA: TGTGCCAGCAAAAAGTTCGGGGGTGAAGCTTTCTTT.

The chain combines TRBV19 with TRBJ1-5, with D possibly matching TRBD1 (5 bases). The V gene's germline CDR1 is LNHDA and CDR2 SQIVND (reference sequence). The CDR3 sequence is 20 residues long. V gave up 1 base and J gave up 1 base, with 23 bases separating them. For the CDR3, the DNA is TGTGCCAGTAGTATAGGTACCCTCTCCGGTCAGGGTATGAGCAATCAGCCCCAGCATTTT. Encoded protein: CASSIGTLSGQGMSNQPQHF.

The V gene is TRBV18, the J gene TRBJ1-1, with 8 bases that match TRBD1. V lost 6 bases to trimming and J lost 4 bases; unmatched junction nucleotides: 10. This CDR3 has 15 residues. Germline V gene sequence: CDR1 KGHSH, CDR2 LQKENI. The DNA of the CDR3 is TGTGCCAGCTCCCCGGACAGGGAAGACGGCACTGAAGCTTTCTTT. This sequence encodes CASSPDREDGTEAFF. Full variable domain (rest looked up from reference TRBV18 and TRBJ1-1): NAGVMQNPRHLVRRRGQEARLRCSPMKGHSHVYWYRQLPEEGLKFMVYLQKENIIDESGMPKERFSAEFPKEGPSILRIQQVVRGDSAAYFCASSPDREDGTEAFFGQGTRLTVV.

V gene TRBV2 combines with J gene TRBJ1-1; D uncertain. From germline, CDR1 is SNHLY and CDR2 FYNNEI. The CDR3 is 14 amino acids. The V and J ends lost 4 bases and 2 bases respectively, with 11 bases between them. CDR3 DNA sequence: TGTGCCAGCAGTGGAGGAGGACCCAACACTGAAGCTTTCTTT. Its translation: CASSGGGPNTEAFF.

This clone has just one count. The rearrangement uses TRBV5-1 and TRBJ2-7, with D perhaps TRBD1 (6 bases). The germline CDR1 and CDR2 sequences are SGHRS and YFSETQ. With 1 base removed from V and 0 bases from J, the gap between germline ends came to 8 bases. This CDR3 is 14 amino acids long. This chain's CDR3 is CASSLTDSSYEQYF. CDR3 coding DNA: TGCGCCAGCAGCTTGACGGACAGCTCCTACGAGCAGTACTTC.

The chain joins TRBV6-5 to TRBJ2-7, with TRBD2 matching 13 bases. The V segment lost 7 bases and the J segment 7 bases; nucleotides outside the gene matches: 10. CDR1 and CDR2 from the germline V gene are MNHEY and SVGAGI. This CDR3 contains 15 residues. CDR3 sequence: CASNGLAGVQGEQYF. CDR3 bases: TGTGCCAGCAACGGACTAGCGGGGGTCCAAGGGGAGCAGTACTTC.